This TCR beta chain was captured in a study of CD8 T cells in ankylosing spondylitis. Whole-study findings and limits: A TCR beta motif made of several highly homologous variants seemed typical of ankylosing spondylitis blood. With a CD8+ phenotype, disease-linked clones were relatively rare in peripheral blood.

TCRdb reanalysed the 5' RACE reads using MiXCR and keeps one entry per CDR3 protein. Here the sample spans 100,000 to 150,000 distinct CDR3 sequences, over 15% being singletons. The CDR3 has 13 amino acids. The V gene lost 1 base and the J gene lost 6 bases, with 7 bases spanning the gap. For this clonotype: Its cognate antigen is unknown.

The sequence was collected from a male donor with ankylosing spondylitis. The sequencing sample was made of blood, either unsorted or a sorted T cell fraction (not recorded which). This chain links TRBV12-3 or TRBV12-4 with TRBJ1-5, with D unresolved. CDR3 in DNA: TGTGCCAGCAGTTTAGACTTGGTTCAGCCCCAGCATTTT. Amino acids: CASSLDLVQPQHF.